One and the same sample provided the 7 T cell receptor beta chains below, sequenced in a study of blood T cells in healthy people across ages. The authors ran a second PCR of about 7 to 11 cycles using a sample-barcoded 5' primer and a J-beta primer mix. One entry per CDR3 protein, called by TCRdb with MiXCR from the 5' RACE reads. The data show about 1,600,000 distinct CDR3 sequences, approximately 40% seen once. What was sequenced was blood. The receptors were gathered from a woman aged 18-29 years in good health.

This clonotype showed up just a few times. The chain couples TRBV7-2 to TRBJ2-1, with 11 positions matching TRBD2. V lost 3 bases to trimming and J lost 5 bases; unmatched junction nucleotides: 9. The CDR3 runs to 17 residues. The germline gives CDR1 SGHTA, CDR2 FQGNSA. CDR3 region: CASSFPLLAGVDNEQFF. The CDR3 region has the DNA TGTGCCAGCAGCTTCCCGTTACTAGCGGGAGTGGACAATGAGCAGTTCTTC.

This chain uses TRBV12-3 or TRBV12-4 with TRBJ2-1; 11 bases match TRBD2. This CDR3 region has 14 residues. Trimming took 3 bases from V and 7 from J; bases not matched to a gene: 2. CDR3 in amino acids: CASSFTSGRNEQFF. Written as DNA, the CDR3 is TGTGCCAGCAGTTTTACTAGCGGGAGAAATGAGCAGTTCTTC.

This clonotype has a handful of counts. The chain uses TRBV6-6 and TRBJ1-1; 9 bases agree with TRBD1. The germline CDR1 and CDR2 sequences are MNHNY and SVGAGI (reference sequence). V lost 0 bases to trimming and J lost 6 bases; unmatched junction nucleotides: 8. This CDR3 has 16 residues. CDR3 protein: CASSYSMDRGLAEAFF. CDR3 coding DNA: TGTGCCAGCAGTTACTCGATGGACAGGGGATTAGCTGAAGCTTTCTTT.

This clonotype has only a few counts. The chain has TRBV13 and TRBJ2-1, with 7 positions matching TRBD2. The CDR3 consists of 15 residues. Per the germline V gene, CDR1 is PRHDT and CDR2 is FYEKMQ (reference sequence). J gave up 5 bases and V 0 bases, and 4 bases lay outside the gene matches. The CDR3 loop reads CASSLGRAGDNEQFF. CDR3 in DNA: TGTGCCAGCAGCTTAGGCCGGGCGGGAGACAATGAGCAGTTCTTC.

The chain has TRBV20-1 and TRBJ1-1; D gene unclear. The V and J ends lost 1 base and 8 bases respectively, with 14 bases between them. Looked up from germline, CDR1 is DFQATT and CDR2 is SNEGSKA (reference sequence). The CDR3 consists of 13 residues. CDR3 residues: CSARGEIAPEAFF. Written as DNA, the CDR3 is TGCAGTGCTAGAGGGGAGATAGCCCCAGAAGCTTTCTTT.

The chain recombines TRBV19 with TRBJ1-1, with a possible D match to TRBD1 (6 bases). The CDR3 runs to 16 residues. V was clipped by 5 bases and J by 0 bases, with 16 bases between them. Germline-derived CDR1 and CDR2 are LNHDA and SQIVND (reference sequence). This CDR3 is CASSYRQELMNTEAFF. The DNA for the CDR3 is TGTGCCAGTAGTTACCGACAGGAGCTCATGAACACTGAAGCTTTCTTT. The full variable domain, in which reference TRBV19 and TRBJ1-1 provide the parts outside the CDR3, is DGGITQSPKYLFRKEGQNVTLSCEQNLNHDAMYWYRQDPGQGLRLIYYSQIVNDFQKGDIAEGYSVSREKKESFPLTVTSAQKNPTAFYLCASSYRQELMNTEAFFGQGTRLTVV.

The sample holds many counts of this clonotype. The gene calls are TRBV20-1 and TRBJ2-5; tentative D call: TRBD2 (6 bases). The germline CDR1 and CDR2 sequences are DFQATT and SNEGSKA (reference sequence). The CDR3 covers 15 residues. V lost 0 bases to trimming and J lost 5 bases, with 16 bases between them. The CDR3 DNA follows: TGCAGTGCTAGAGATGCCGCGGGGATCTCCGAGACCCAGTACTTC. Translated: CSARDAAGISETQYF.